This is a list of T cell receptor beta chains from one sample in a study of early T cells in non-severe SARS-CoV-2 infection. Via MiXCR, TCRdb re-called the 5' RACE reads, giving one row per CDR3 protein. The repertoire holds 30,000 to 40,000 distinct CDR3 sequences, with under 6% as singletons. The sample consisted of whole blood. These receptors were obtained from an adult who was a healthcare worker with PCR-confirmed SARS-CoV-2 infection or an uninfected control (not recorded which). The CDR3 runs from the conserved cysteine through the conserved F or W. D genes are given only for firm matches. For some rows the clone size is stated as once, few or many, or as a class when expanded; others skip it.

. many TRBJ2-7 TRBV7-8 CASSADTTLYEQYF TGTGCCAGCAGCGCGGATACTACCCTCTACGAGCAGTACTTC
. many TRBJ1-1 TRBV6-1 CASITTVNTEAFF TGTGCCAGCATTACCACCGTGAACACTGAAGCTTTCTTT
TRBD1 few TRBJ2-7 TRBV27 CASSLSITPTGSLHEQYF TGTGCCAGCAGTTTATCGATTACCCCGACAGGGTCACTCCACGAGCAGTACTTC
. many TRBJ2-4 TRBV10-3 CAISDGTTKNIQYF TGTGCCATCAGTGATGGGACAACCAAAAACATTCAGTACTTC
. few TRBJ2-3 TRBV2 CASSESTTDTQYF TGTGCCAGCAGTGAGAGTACAACAGATACGCAGTATTTT
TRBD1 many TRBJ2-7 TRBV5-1 CASSLEGQPYEQYF TGCGCCAGCAGCTTGGAGGGACAGCCCTACGAGCAGTACTTC
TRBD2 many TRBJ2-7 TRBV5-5 CASSSPPGGLAGASSSYEQYF TGTGCCAGCAGCTCCCCCCCGGGGGGACTAGCGGGAGCCTCGAGCTCCTACGAGCAGTACTTC
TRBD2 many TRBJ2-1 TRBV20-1 CSARDGGLEYNEQFF TGCAGTGCTAGAGACGGGGGACTAGAATACAATGAGCAGTTCTTC
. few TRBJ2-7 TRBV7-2 CASRRDAGEQYF TGTGCCAGCAGGAGGGACGCCGGCGAGCAGTACTTC
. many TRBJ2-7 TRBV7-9 CASSFGLDLGF TGTGCCAGCAGCTTCGGACTGGACTTGGGCTTC
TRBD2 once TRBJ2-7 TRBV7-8 CASSSMAGGYEQYF TGTGCCAGCAGCTCCATGGCGGGAGGCTACGAGCAGTACTTC
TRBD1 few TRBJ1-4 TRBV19 CASSIGTEYNEKLFF TGTGCCAGTAGTATTGGGACAGAGTATAATGAAAAACTGTTTTTT
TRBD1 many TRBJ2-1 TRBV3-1 CASSPQGAEQFF TGTGCCAGCAGCCCTCAGGGGGCTGAGCAGTTCTTC
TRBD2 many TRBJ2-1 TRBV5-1 CASSLAPTTSGSFDEQFF TGCGCCAGCAGCTTGGCCCCCACGACTAGCGGGAGTTTCGATGAGCAGTTCTTC
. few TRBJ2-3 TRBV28 CASSQTDTQYF TGTGCCAGCAGTCAAACAGATACGCAGTATTTT
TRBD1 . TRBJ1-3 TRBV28 CASSRDSLDSGNTIYF TGTGCCAGCAGCCGGGACAGTCTCGACTCTGGAAACACCATATATTTT
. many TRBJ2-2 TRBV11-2 CASSRVTGRNTGELFF TGTGCCAGCAGCCGAGTTACAGGGAGGAACACCGGGGAGCTGTTTTTT
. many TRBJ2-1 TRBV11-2 CASSPRGGQSSYNEQFF TGTGCCAGCAGCCCCAGGGGGGGGCAAAGCTCCTACAATGAGCAGTTCTTC
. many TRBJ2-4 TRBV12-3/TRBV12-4 CASSLRQGGTKNIQYF TGTGCCAGCAGTTTACGGCAGGGAGGAACCAAAAACATTCAGTACTTC
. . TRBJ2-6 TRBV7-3 CASSLGYSGANVLTF TGTGCCAGCAGCTTAGGCTACTCTGGGGCCAACGTCCTGACTTTC
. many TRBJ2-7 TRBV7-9 CASQESYEQYF TGTGCCAGCCAGGAGTCCTACGAGCAGTACTTC
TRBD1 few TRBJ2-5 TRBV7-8 CASRGTVQETQYF TGTGCCAGCAGAGGGACAGTCCAAGAGACCCAGTACTTC
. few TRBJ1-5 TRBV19 CASSIPGGQPQHF TGTGCCAGTAGTATCCCTGGGGGACAGCCCCAGCATTTT
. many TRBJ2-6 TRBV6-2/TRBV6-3 CATLLSGANVLTF TGTGCCACTCTCCTTTCTGGGGCCAACGTCCTGACTTTC
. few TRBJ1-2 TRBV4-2 CASSQDLSGLYYGYTF TGTGCCAGCAGCCAAGATCTCTCAGGGTTGTACTATGGCTACACCTTC
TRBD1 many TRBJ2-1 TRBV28 CASWTGSNEQFF TGTGCCAGTTGGACAGGGTCGAATGAGCAGTTCTTC
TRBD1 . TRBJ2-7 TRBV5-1 CASSGGTGEGYYEQYF TGCGCCAGCAGCGGCGGGACAGGCGAGGGGTACTACGAGCAGTACTTC
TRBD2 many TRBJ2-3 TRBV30 CAWKSPHASGGAADTQYF TGTGCCTGGAAATCCCCCCATGCTAGCGGGGGGGCCGCAGATACGCAGTATTTT
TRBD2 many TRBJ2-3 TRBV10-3 CAIAGAGTDTQYF TGTGCCATCGCGGGAGCGGGGACAGATACGCAGTATTTT
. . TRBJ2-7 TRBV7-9 CASAGTYEQYF TGTGCCAGCGCGGGGACTTACGAGCAGTACTTC
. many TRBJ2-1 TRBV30 CAWSAGWGSEQFF TGTGCCTGGAGTGCTGGGTGGGGTAGTGAGCAGTTCTTC
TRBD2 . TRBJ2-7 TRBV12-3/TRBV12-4 CASSPPGLASNYEQYF TGTGCCAGCAGCCCTCCGGGACTAGCGTCCAACTACGAGCAGTACTTC
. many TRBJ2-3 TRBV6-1 CASSLDVRPTDTQYF TGTGCCAGCAGTCTGGACGTCAGACCCACAGATACGCAGTATTTT
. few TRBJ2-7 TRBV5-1 CASSLLRDKTYEQYF TGCGCCAGCAGCTTGCTGAGGGACAAGACCTACGAGCAGTACTTC
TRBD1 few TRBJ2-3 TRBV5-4 CASSWGQLTTDTQYF TGTGCCAGCAGCTGGGGACAGCTTACCACAGATACGCAGTATTTT
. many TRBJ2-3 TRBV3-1 CASSQKGTSTDTQYF TGTGCCAGCAGCCAAAAGGGGACTAGCACAGATACGCAGTATTTT
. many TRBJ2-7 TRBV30 CAWSPGPTYEQYF TGTGCCTGGTCGCCGGGCCCGACCTACGAGCAGTACTTC
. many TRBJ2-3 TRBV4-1 CASSHDRDTSTDTQYF TGCGCCAGCAGCCATGATCGGGACACCAGCACAGATACGCAGTATTTT
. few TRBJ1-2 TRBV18 CASSPLVLPGGYTF TGTGCCAGCTCACCACTCGTCCTCCCGGGGGGCTACACCTTC
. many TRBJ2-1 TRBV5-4 CASSPRASSYNEQFF TGTGCCAGCAGCCCCCGGGCCAGCTCCTACAATGAGCAGTTCTTC
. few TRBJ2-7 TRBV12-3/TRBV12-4 CASSLASNSYEQYF TGTGCCAGCAGTTTAGCTTCCAACTCCTACGAGCAGTACTTC
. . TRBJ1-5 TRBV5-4 CASSTDRNQPQHF TGTGCCAGCAGTACCGACCGGAATCAGCCCCAGCATTTT
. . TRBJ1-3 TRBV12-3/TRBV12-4 CASSSPRFSENTIYF TGTGCCAGCAGTTCGCCGCGGTTCTCTGAAAACACCATATATTTT
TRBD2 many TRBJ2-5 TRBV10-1 CASASGYQETQYF TGCGCCAGCGCTAGCGGATACCAAGAGACCCAGTACTTC
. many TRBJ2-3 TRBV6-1 CASTRLFTTDTQYF TGTGCCAGCACCCGACTTTTTACCACAGATACGCAGTATTTT
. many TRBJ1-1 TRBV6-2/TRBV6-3 CASILDNWNTEAFF TGTGCCAGCATTCTCGACAATTGGAACACTGAAGCTTTCTTT
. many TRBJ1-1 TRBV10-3 CAISESAGVTEAFF TGTGCCATCAGTGAGTCGGCAGGGGTCACTGAAGCTTTCTTT
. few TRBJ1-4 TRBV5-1 CASSPRASANEKLFF TGCGCCAGCAGCCCGCGTGCGTCAGCTAATGAAAAACTGTTTTTT
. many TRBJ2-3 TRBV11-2 CASSLQGPDTQYF TGTGCCAGCAGCCTCCAGGGGCCCGATACGCAGTATTTT
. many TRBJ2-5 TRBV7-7 CASSLGGLQETQYF TGTGCTAGCAGCTTAGGCGGACTACAAGAGACCCAGTACTTC
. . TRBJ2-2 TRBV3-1 CASSQITAREPGELFF TGTGCCAGCAGCCAAATAACGGCCAGGGAACCCGGGGAGCTGTTTTTT
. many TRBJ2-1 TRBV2 CATQRQGRVNEQFF TGTGCCACCCAGCGACAGGGGAGGGTCAATGAGCAGTTCTTC
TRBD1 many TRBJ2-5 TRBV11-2 CASSLDPPGTVLGETQYF TGTGCCAGCAGCTTAGACCCCCCAGGGACAGTACTAGGGGAGACCCAGTACTTC
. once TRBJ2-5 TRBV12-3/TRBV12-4 CASSQGVLETQYF TGTGCCAGCTCCCAGGGAGTTCTGGAGACCCAGTACTTC
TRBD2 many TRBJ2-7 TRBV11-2 CASSGRTSGRAGQYF TGTGCCAGCAGCGGCCGGACCAGCGGGAGGGCCGGGCAGTACTTC
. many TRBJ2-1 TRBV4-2 CASSLAGGTHGNEQFF TGTGCCAGCAGCCTAGCAGGGGGGACTCACGGGAATGAGCAGTTCTTC
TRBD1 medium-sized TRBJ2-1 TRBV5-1 CASSLLQGAYNEQFF TGCGCCAGCAGCTTGCTACAGGGGGCCTACAATGAGCAGTTCTTC
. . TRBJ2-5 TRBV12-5 CASGYQETQYF TGTGCTAGTGGCTACCAAGAGACCCAGTACTTC
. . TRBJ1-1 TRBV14 CASSDGHFTEAFF TGTGCCAGCAGTGATGGGCATTTTACTGAAGCTTTCTTT
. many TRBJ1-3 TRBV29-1 CSVQVDGNTIYF TGCAGCGTGCAGGTAGATGGAAACACCATATATTTT